This T cell receptor (beta chain) was sequenced for a study of blood T cells in healthy people across ages. Combining a sample-barcoded 5' primer with a J-beta primer mix, a second PCR ran for roughly 6 to 12 cycles. Each CDR3 protein gets one entry after TCRdb re-called the 5' RACE reads with MiXCR. The sample carries 1.8 million or so distinct CDR3 sequences, 35% to 50% recorded once. The CDR3 consists of 13 residues. Looked up from germline, CDR1 is SQVTM and CDR2 is ANQGSEA. The ends lost 2 bases at V and 8 bases at J; junction bases unmatched: 6. The rearrangement links TRBV29-1 to TRBJ1-2; 9 bases align to TRBD1. This receptor was taken from a human donor in good health. The material sequenced was blood. The CDR3 DNA is TGCAGCGTTGAATTGGGACAGGGCCTCGGCTACACCTTC. Translation gives CSVELGQGLGYTF.